This T cell receptor (beta chain) was identified during a study of blood T cell repertoires in COVID-19. Whole-study context: Sites in the United States, Italy and Spain provided acute and convalescent COVID-19 samples. The analysed material was cDNA or gDNA that came from T cells, B-cell-depleted T cells, or PBMCs.

Germline V lookup: CDR1 SNHLY, CDR2 FYNNEI. The CDR3 length is 14 residues. With 8 bases clipped from V and 4 bases from J, the junction kept 7 bases outside the gene matches. Clones were sequenced by immunoSEQ multiplex PCR, and TCRdb holds only the in-frame ones, with some missing. The sample lists around 170,000 clones, roughly nine tenths occurring once. This receptor was obtained from a man younger than 35 who had recovered from COVID-19. The sample comprised peripheral blood. The J gene is TRBJ1-1, the V gene TRBV2, with TRBD1 identical over 10 bases. This CDR3 reads CASARTGGSTEAFF. Written as DNA, the CDR3 is TGTGCCAGCGCCCGGACAGGGGGTAGCACTGAAGCTTTCTTT.